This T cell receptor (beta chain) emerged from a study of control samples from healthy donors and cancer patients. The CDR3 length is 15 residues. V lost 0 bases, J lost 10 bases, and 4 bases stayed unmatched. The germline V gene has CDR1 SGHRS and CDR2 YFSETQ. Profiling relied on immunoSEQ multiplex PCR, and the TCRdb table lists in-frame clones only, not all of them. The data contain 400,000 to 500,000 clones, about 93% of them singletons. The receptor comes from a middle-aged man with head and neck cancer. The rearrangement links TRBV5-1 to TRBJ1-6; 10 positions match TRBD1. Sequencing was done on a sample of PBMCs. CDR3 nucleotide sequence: TGCGCCAGCAGCTTGGGGGACAGGGGTAAATCACCCCTCCACTTT. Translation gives CASSLGDRGKSPLHF.